Below, one TCR beta chain is given with its context. Germline loops: CDR1 SGHTA, CDR2 FQGTGA. This CDR3 has 13 residues. Trimming stripped 11 bases from V and 1 base from J, with 11 bases between. The data were taken from a study of blood T cell repertoires in COVID-19. The age range of participants was about 18 to 89 years, with residence in about 25 US areas. Participants reported their clinical history, and cohort assignment relied on those reports. Each recovered donor of Cohort 3 presented with two negative PCRs, clearance, or symptom resolution. As processed by the authors: Reference gene primer amplification yielded estimated nucleated cell counts. Assay: immunoSEQ multiplex PCR; the TCRdb copy retains only in-frame clones and omits some. That table is the source of V, J and clone size, and D and trimming were worked out from the DNA. The sample yields about 370,000 clones, 80% to 90% seen once.

This receptor was obtained from a man aged 18 to 30 who had recovered from COVID-19. The gene calls are TRBV7-3 and TRBJ2-2, with a tentative D call TRBD2 (5 bases). Sample: PBMCs or T cells enriched from blood (not recorded which). In DNA, the CDR3 is TGTGCCTCCGGGAAGGGGAACACCGGGGAGCTGTTTTTT. This codes for CASGKGNTGELFF.